Following are 16 T cell receptor beta chains from one sample sequenced in a study of control samples from healthy donors and cancer patients. The assay was immunoSEQ multiplex PCR, and TCRdb's table has in-frame clones only and misses some. The sample shows about 160,000 clones, over 85% of them seen only once. Sequenced input: blood. These receptor sequences come from a man aged 25 to 40 in good health.

This chain uses TRBV7-9 with TRBJ1-5; D might be TRBD1 (5 bases). This CDR3 spans 14 amino acids. CDR1 and CDR2 from the germline V gene are SEHNR and FQNEAQ (reference sequence). V was pared by 4 bases and J by 6 bases, with 13 bases between. This CDR3 reads CASSSPGQGQPQHF. Here the CDR3 DNA reads TGTGCCAGCAGCTCACCAGGCCAGGGTCAGCCCCAGCATTTT.

The chain carries TRBV5-6 and TRBJ1-1; D gene uncertain. Germline loops: CDR1 SGHDT, CDR2 YYEEEE. V was cut by 4 bases and J by 1 base, with 11 bases left in between. The CDR3 consists of 14 residues. The CDR3 DNA reads as TGTGCCAGCAGCGTGGGAACAGCGAACACTGAAGCTTTCTTT. Its translation: CASSVGTANTEAFF.

The chain carries TRBV29-1 and TRBJ2-2; D may be TRBD2 (6 bases). There are 16 residues in the CDR3. The germline V gene has CDR1 SQVTM and CDR2 ANQGSEA. V gave up 6 bases and J gave up 2 bases, with 19 bases separating them. CDR3 region: CSVRVGGVINTGELFF. CDR3 DNA sequence: TGCAGCGTCCGGGTGGGGGGAGTAATCAACACCGGGGAGCTGTTTTTT.

V gene TRBV19 combines with J gene TRBJ1-1; TRBD1 is a possible D gene (5 bases). Between the trimmed V and J ends, which lost 4 bases and 4 bases, there was a span of 13 bases. Looked up from germline, CDR1 is LNHDA and CDR2 is SQIVND (reference sequence). The CDR3 spans 14 residues. The CDR3 is CASSTGGIFTEAFF. Here the CDR3 DNA reads TGTGCCAGTAGTACGGGGGGTATCTTCACTGAAGCTTTCTTT.

DNA of the CDR3: TGTGCCAGCAGCCAAGTAGTGAACAGCCAACTAAGTTCACCCCTCCACTTT. Its protein product is CASSQVVNSQLSSPLHF. V is TRBV14 and J is TRBJ1-6; D is unclear. The CDR3 has 17 residues. Trimming took 1 base from V and 9 from J, leaving 19 bases between them. Germline CDR1 reads SGHDN; CDR2 reads FVKESK.

V is TRBV15 and J is TRBJ2-1; possible D gene TRBD1, 5 bases. This CDR3 is 16 amino acids long. Germline assignment: CDR1 LNHNV and CDR2 YYDKDF (reference sequence). With 0 bases removed from V and 4 bases from J, the gap between germline ends came to 13 bases. CDR3 amino acids: CATSRDRPRAYNEQFF. CDR3 coding DNA: TGTGCCACCAGCAGAGACCGACCCAGGGCGTACAATGAGCAGTTCTTC.

For the CDR3, the DNA is TGTGCCAGCAGTCGCACAGGGACTCCGGACTTCACCGGGGAGCTGTTTTTT. It codes for CASSRTGTPDFTGELFF. The chain combines TRBV6-6 with TRBJ2-2, with D perhaps TRBD1 or TRBD2 (6 bases each). The V end lost 5 bases, the J end lost 4 bases, and 20 bases lay between the germline ends. This CDR3 is built from 17 residues. Germline V gene sequence: CDR1 MNHNY, CDR2 SVGAGI (reference sequence).

V usage is TRBV4-1 and J usage is TRBJ1-5; D ambiguous. The CDR3 spans 14 residues. Looked up from germline, CDR1 is MGHRA and CDR2 is YSYEKL. Trimming removed 0 bases from V and 7 bases from J, with 10 bases in between. The CDR3 nucleotides are TGCGCCAGCAGCCAAGATCTTTGGGAGCAGCCCCAGCATTTT. This codes for CASSQDLWEQPQHF.

This rearrangement joins TRBV5-4 to TRBJ2-3; 12 nucleotides line up with TRBD2. The J segment lost 2 bases and the V segment lost 0 bases, leaving 10 bases of the junction unmatched. The CDR3 covers 19 residues. Germline V gives CDR1 SGHNT, CDR2 YYREEE (reference sequence). As DNA, the CDR3 is TGTGCCAGCAGCTTGGGGGGGCTAGCGGGAGGGATCAACACAGATACGCAGTATTTT. It codes for CASSLGGLAGGINTDTQYF. The whole variable domain, filled in from reference TRBV5-4 and TRBJ2-3, reads ETGVTQSPTHLIKTRGQQVTLRCSSQSGHNTVSWYQQALGQGPQFIFQYYREEENGRGNFPPRFSGLQFPNYSSELNVNALELDDSALYLCASSLGGLAGGINTDTQYFGPGTRLTVL.

This chain connects TRBV10-3 to TRBJ1-3; a weak D match, TRBD1 (6 bases). Germline V gene data show CDR1 as ENHRY and CDR2 as SYGVKD. The CDR3 is made up of 14 amino acids. Between the trimmed V and J ends, which lost 11 bases and 4 bases, there was a span of 18 bases. The DNA of the CDR3 is TGTGCCGCCCTCGGACAGAACTCCGGAAACACCATATATTTT. The encoded protein is CAALGQNSGNTIYF.

The chain combines TRBV14 with TRBJ1-1; no clear D gene. The V and J ends lost 6 bases and 1 base respectively, with 15 bases between them. This CDR3 has 15 amino acids. CDR1 is SGHDN, CDR2 FVKESK, per germline. The CDR3 region is CASSLQRGANTEAFF. The CDR3 region has the DNA TGTGCCAGCAGTCTCCAACGGGGTGCGAACACTGAAGCTTTCTTT.

V usage is TRBV12-3 or TRBV12-4 and J usage is TRBJ1-2, with D hard to call. This CDR3 is built from 13 residues. V dropped 7 bases and J dropped 3 bases, with 12 bases sitting between them. The CDR3 loop reads CASTNLTDYGYTF. CDR3 nucleotide sequence: TGTGCCAGCACCAATTTAACTGACTATGGCTACACCTTC.

This chain joins TRBV11-3 and TRBJ1-5, with D unresolved. Germline values: CDR1 SGHNT, CDR2 YENEEA. This CDR3 has 14 amino acids. With 0 bases removed from V and 8 bases from J, the gap between germline ends came to 11 bases. The CDR3 bases are TGTGCCAGCAGCTTAGATTGGAAAGGAGAGCCCCAGCATTTT. Its translation is CASSLDWKGEPQHF.

This chain connects TRBV11-3 to TRBJ2-3; D is unresolved. Germline values: CDR1 SGHNT, CDR2 YENEEA. There are 13 residues in the CDR3. V shed 4 bases and J shed 0 bases, with 5 bases lying between them. The CDR3 bases are TGTGCCAGCAGCTCCCAAAGCACAGATACGCAGTATTTT. Translation: CASSSQSTDTQYF.

V is TRBV27 and J is TRBJ2-7; D is undetermined. Germline CDR1 is MNHEY and CDR2 is SMNVEV (reference sequence). This CDR3 has 14 residues. Trimming took 1 base from V and 5 from J, leaving 12 bases between them. The CDR3 coding sequence is TGTGCCAGCAGTTTATTTGGCTATAGGGACGAGCAGTACTTC. Its protein is CASSLFGYRDEQYF.

The chain employs TRBV19 and TRBJ2-7, with 9 bases identical to TRBD1. This CDR3 is built from 13 residues. CDR1 and CDR2 from the germline V gene are LNHDA and SQIVND (reference sequence). With V trimmed by 7 bases and J by 0 bases, 1 base remained unmatched. The chain's CDR3 is CASTDRGSYEQYF. CDR3 coding DNA: TGTGCCAGTACGGACAGGGGCTCCTACGAGCAGTACTTC.